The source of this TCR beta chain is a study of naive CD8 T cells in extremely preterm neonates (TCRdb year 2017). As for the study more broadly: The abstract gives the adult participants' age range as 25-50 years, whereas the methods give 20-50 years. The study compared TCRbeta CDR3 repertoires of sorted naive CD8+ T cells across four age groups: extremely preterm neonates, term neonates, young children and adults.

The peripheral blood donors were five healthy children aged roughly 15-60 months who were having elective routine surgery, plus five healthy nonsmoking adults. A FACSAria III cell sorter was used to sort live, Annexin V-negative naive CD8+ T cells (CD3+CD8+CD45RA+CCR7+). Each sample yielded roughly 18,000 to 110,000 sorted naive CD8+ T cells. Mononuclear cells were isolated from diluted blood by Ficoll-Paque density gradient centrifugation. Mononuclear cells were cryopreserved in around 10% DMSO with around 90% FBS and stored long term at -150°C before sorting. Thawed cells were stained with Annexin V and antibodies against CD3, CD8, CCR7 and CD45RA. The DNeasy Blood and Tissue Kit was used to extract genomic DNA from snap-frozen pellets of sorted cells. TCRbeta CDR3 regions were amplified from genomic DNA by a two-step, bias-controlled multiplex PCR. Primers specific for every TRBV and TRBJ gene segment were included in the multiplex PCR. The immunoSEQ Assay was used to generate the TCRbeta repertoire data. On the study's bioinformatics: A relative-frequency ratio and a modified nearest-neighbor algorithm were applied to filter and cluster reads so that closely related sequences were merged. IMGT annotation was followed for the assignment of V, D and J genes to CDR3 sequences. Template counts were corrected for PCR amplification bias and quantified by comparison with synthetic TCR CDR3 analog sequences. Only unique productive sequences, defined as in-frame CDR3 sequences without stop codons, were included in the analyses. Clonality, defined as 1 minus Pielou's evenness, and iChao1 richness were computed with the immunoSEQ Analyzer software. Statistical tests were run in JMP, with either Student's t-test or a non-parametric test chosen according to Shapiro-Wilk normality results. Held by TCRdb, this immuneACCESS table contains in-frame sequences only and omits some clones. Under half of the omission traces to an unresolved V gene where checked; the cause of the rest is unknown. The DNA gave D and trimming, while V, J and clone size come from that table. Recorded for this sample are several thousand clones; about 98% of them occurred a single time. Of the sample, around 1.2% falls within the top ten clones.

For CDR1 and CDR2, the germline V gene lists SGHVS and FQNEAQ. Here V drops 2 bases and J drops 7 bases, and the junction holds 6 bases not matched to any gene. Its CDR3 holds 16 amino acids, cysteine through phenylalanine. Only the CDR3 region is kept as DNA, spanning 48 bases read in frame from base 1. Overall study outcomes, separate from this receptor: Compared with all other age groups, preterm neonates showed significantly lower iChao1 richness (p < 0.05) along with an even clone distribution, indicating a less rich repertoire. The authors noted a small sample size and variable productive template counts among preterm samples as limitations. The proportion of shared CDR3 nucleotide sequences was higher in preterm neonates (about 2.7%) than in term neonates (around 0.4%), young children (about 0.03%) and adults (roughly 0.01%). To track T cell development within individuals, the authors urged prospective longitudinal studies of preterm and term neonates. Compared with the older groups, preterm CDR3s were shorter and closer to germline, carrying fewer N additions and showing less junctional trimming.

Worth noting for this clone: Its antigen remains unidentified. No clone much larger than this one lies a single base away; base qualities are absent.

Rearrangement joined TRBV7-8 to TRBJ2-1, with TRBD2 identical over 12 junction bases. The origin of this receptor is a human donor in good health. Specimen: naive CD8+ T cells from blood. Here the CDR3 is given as CASSLYLAGGLNEQFF. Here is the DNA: TGTGCCAGCAGCTTATACCTAGCGGGAGGGCTGAATGAGCAGTTCTTC.